The source of this T cell receptor (beta chain) is a study of tumor T cells in aggressive B-cell lymphoma. TCRdb keeps only in-frame clones here, not all; method: immunoSEQ multiplex PCR. Here the sample spans under 3,500 clones, roughly 94% being singletons. V lost 0 bases, J lost 5 bases, and 11 bases lay in between. CDR1 and CDR2 (germline): SGHKS, YYEKEE (reference sequence). The CDR3 extends over 14 amino acids. The clonotype was recovered from an adult with diffuse large B cell lymphoma. Sequenced material: tumor tissue. This sequence joins TRBV5-5 and TRBJ2-5; D is possibly TRBD2 (5 bases). The CDR3 DNA reads as TGTGCCAGCAGCTTGGGAGGGATCGGTGAGACCCAGTACTTC. It translates to CASSLGGIGETQYF. Looking up the rest from reference TRBV5-5 and TRBJ2-5 gives the full variable domain: DAGVTQSPTHLIKTRGQQVTLRCSPISGHKSVSWYQQVLGQGPQFIFQYYEKEERGRGNFPDRFSARQFPNYSSELNVNALLLGDSALYLCASSLGGIGETQYFGPGTRLLVL.